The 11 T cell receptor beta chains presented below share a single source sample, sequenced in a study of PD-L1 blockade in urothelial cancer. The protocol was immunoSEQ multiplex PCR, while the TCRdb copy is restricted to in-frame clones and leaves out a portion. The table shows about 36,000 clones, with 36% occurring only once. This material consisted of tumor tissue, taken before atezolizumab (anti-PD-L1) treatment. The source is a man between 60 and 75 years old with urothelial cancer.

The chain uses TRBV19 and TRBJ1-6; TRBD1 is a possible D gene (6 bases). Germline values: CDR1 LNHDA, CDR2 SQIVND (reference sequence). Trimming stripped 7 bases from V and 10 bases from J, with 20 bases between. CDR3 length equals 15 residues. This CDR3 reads CASNVQGPMGSPLHF. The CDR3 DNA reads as TGTGCCAGTAACGTACAGGGCCCAATGGGATCACCCCTCCACTTT.

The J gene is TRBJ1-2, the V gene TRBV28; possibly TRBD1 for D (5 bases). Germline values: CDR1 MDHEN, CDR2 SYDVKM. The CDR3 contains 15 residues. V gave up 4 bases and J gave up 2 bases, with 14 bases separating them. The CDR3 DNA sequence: TGTGCCAGCAGTTCCCGGGGGGTCCCAAACTATGGCTACACCTTC. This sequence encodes CASSSRGVPNYGYTF.

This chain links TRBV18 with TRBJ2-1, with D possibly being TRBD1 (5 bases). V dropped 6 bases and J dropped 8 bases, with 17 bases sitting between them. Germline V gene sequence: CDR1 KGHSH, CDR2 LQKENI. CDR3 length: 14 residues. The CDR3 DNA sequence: TGTGCCAGCTCTACTGGCAGGGCTCAATATGAGCAGTTCTTC. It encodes CASSTGRAQYEQFF.

This CDR3 is CSVSVRGGNQPQHF. The CDR3 DNA reads TGCAGCGTTTCTGTAAGGGGAGGCAATCAGCCCCAGCATTTT. This chain joins TRBV29-1 and TRBJ1-5; D may be TRBD1 (5 bases). The CDR3 totals 14 residues. Trimming took off 5 bases at V and 2 bases at J, with 13 bases between the two ends. Germline-derived CDR1 and CDR2 are SQVTM and ANQGSEA.

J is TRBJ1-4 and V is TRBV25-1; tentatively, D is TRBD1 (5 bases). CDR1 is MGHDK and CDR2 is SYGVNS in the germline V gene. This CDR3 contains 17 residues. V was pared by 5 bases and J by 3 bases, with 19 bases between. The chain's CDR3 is CASSLDTLSMANEKLFF. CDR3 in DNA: TGTGCCAGCAGTCTGGACACCTTAAGTATGGCTAATGAAAAACTGTTTTTT.

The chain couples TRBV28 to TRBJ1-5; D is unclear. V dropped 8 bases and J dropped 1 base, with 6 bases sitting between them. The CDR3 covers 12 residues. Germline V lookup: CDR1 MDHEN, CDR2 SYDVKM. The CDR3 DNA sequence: TGTGCCAGCCGACAAAGCAATCAGCCCCAGCATTTT. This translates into CASRQSNQPQHF. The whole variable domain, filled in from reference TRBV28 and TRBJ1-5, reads DVKVTQSSRYLVKRTGEKVFLECVQDMDHENMFWYRQDPGLGLRLIYFSYDVKMKEKGDIPEGYSVSREKKERFSLILESASTNQTSMYLCASRQSNQPQHFGDGTRLSIL.

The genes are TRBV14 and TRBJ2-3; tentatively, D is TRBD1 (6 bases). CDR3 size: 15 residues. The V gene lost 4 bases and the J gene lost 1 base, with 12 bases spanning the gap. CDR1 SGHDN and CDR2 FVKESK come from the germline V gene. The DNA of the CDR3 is TGTGCCAGCAGCCCAGGACAGCGAGGCACAGATACGCAGTATTTT. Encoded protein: CASSPGQRGTDTQYF.

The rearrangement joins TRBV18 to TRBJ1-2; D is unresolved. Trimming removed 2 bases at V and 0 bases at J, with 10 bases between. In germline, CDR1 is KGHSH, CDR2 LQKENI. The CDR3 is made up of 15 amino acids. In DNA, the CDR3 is TGTGCCAGCTCACCAGAGACAAGGTCTAACTATGGCTACACCTTC. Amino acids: CASSPETRSNYGYTF.

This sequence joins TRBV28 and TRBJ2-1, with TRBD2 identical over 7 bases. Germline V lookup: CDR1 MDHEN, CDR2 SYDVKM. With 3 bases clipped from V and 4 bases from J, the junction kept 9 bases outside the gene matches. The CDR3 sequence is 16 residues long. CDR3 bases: TGTGCCAGCAGTTTCGGGCGGGAGTCAGGGTACAATGAGCAGTTCTTC. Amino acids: CASSFGRESGYNEQFF.

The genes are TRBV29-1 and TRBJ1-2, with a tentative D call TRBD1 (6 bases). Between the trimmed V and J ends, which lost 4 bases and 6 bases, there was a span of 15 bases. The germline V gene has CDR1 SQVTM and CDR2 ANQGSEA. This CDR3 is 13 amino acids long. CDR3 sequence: CSVGASYRDGYTF. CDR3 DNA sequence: TGCAGCGTTGGGGCGTCGTACAGGGATGGCTACACCTTC.

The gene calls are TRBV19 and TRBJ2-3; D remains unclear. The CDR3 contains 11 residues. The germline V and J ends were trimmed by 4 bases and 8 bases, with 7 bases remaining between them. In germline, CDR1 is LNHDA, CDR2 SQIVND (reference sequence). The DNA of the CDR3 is TGTGCCAGTAGTAAGTCATTTACGCAGTATTTT. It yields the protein CASSKSFTQYF.